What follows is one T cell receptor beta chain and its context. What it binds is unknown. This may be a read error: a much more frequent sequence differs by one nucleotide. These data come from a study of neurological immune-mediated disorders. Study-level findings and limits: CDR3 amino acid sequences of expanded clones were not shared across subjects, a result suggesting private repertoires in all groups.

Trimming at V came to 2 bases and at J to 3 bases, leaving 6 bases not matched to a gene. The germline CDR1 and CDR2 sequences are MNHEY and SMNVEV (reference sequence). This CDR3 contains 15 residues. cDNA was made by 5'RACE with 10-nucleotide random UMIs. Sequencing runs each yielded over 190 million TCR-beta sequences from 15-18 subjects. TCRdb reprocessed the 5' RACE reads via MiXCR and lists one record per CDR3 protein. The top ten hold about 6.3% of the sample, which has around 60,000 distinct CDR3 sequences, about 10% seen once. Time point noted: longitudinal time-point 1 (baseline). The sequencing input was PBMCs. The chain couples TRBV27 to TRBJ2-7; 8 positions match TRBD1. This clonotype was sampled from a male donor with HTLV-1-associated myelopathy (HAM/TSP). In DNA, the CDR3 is TGTGCCAGCAGTTTAAAAGGACAGGGATACTACGAGCAGTACTTC. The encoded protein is CASSLKGQGYYEQYF.